Shown below are 21 T cell receptor beta chains from a single sample sequenced in a study of T cell repertoires in cytomegalovirus infection. Their cognate antigens are unknown. TCRdb called the reads again in MiXCR, with one record for every CDR3 protein. This table holds about 830,000 distinct CDR3 sequences, about 31% found once. The sequencing used cultured CD8+ T cells from PBMCs, collected from culture after CMV antigen stimulation. These receptors were collected from a human donor in good health (CMV status not recorded). Some clones in this sample may be carry-over from other donors' samples.

This rearrangement joins TRBV7-9 to TRBJ2-3; 9 nucleotides align to TRBD1. The CDR3 is 18 residues long. Germline V lookup: CDR1 SEHNR, CDR2 FQNEAQ (reference sequence). V lost 1 base to trimming and J lost 2 bases; unmatched junction nucleotides: 10. In DNA form, the CDR3 reads TGTGCCAGCAGCTTAGAAACCCACAGGGGGCCAGTCACAGATACGCAGTATTTT. It encodes CASSLETHRGPVTDTQYF.

This clonotype was picked up a small number of times. The chain joins TRBV7-9 to TRBJ1-1, with D possibly matching TRBD1 (5 bases). The CDR3 is made up of 13 amino acids. Looked up from germline, CDR1 is SEHNR and CDR2 is FQNEAQ (reference sequence). V shed 4 bases and J shed 5 bases, with 11 bases lying between them. The CDR3: CASSSAQGTEAFF. The CDR3 DNA follows: TGTGCCAGCAGCTCGGCCCAGGGTACTGAAGCTTTCTTT.

This sequence joins TRBV6-1 and TRBJ1-1; D uncertain. Germline V gives CDR1 MNHNS, CDR2 SASEGT. V lost 7 bases and J 1 base, leaving 13 bases between the germline ends. This CDR3 is 14 amino acids long. The CDR3 spells CASNQAGGNTEAFF. The CDR3 coding sequence is TGTGCCAGCAACCAGGCCGGCGGGAACACTGAAGCTTTCTTT.

This chain joins TRBV6-2 or TRBV6-3 and TRBJ2-7, with D possibly TRBD2 on 6 matching bases. V was trimmed by 6 bases and J by 7 bases, leaving 16 bases between them. Germline values: CDR1 MNHEY, CDR2 SVGEGT. The CDR3 covers 13 residues. As DNA, the CDR3 is TGTGCCAGCAGCTACACGGGGGTTGGGGAGCAGTACGTC. The encoded protein is CASSYTGVGEQYV.

The CDR3 protein is CASSLVDSTLEAFF. The CDR3 DNA reads TGCGCCAGCAGCCTCGTAGACAGCACTCTTGAAGCTTTCTTT. The rearrangement links TRBV4-1 to TRBJ1-1, with a tentative D call TRBD1 (5 bases). The germline gives CDR1 MGHRA, CDR2 YSYEKL. The CDR3 covers 14 residues. Trimming removed 4 bases at V and 7 bases at J, with 16 bases between.

The chain carries TRBV20-1 and TRBJ2-3; TRBD2 matches 10 bases. The CDR3 length is 16 residues. The germline gives CDR1 DFQATT, CDR2 SNEGSKA (reference sequence). V was clipped by 3 bases and J by 7 bases; unmatched bases: 13. The CDR3 bases are TGCAGTGCTAGTAGAGTAGCGGGGGGTGTAACGCATACGCAGTATTTT. It translates to CSASRVAGGVTHTQYF.

For the CDR3, the DNA is TGTGCCAGCAGCTTACGGGGGCGGGAGAACACTGAAGCTTTCTTT. It codes for CASSLRGRENTEAFF. The J gene is TRBJ1-1, the V gene TRBV7-6; tentative D call: TRBD1 (6 bases). The V end lost 2 bases, the J end lost 1 base, and 11 bases lay between the germline ends. Per germline, CDR1 SGHVS and CDR2 FNYEAQ. The CDR3 extends over 15 amino acids.

The J gene is TRBJ2-7, the V gene TRBV6-2 or TRBV6-3; 7 nucleotides match TRBD1. The V gene's germline CDR1 is MNHEY and CDR2 SVGEGT. This CDR3 has 15 amino acids. V was pared by 4 bases and J by 2 bases, with 8 bases of the junction left unmatched. The CDR3 reads CASSSKTGPTYEQYF. CDR3 DNA: TGTGCCAGCAGTTCCAAGACAGGGCCCACCTACGAGCAGTACTTC.

The rearrangement uses TRBV12-3 or TRBV12-4 and TRBJ1-2, with 8 bases fitting TRBD1. This CDR3 comprises 14 residues. Trimming took 7 bases from V and 4 from J; bases not matched to a gene: 8. This CDR3 is CASTLEGQVYGYTF. The CDR3 nucleotides read TGTGCCAGCACTCTGGAGGGACAGGTCTATGGCTACACCTTC.

This clonotype was picked up a small number of times. The DNA for the CDR3 is TGTGCCAGCAGCTTAGTCGAGTGGAACTATGGCTACACCTTC. It codes for CASSLVEWNYGYTF. V is TRBV7-9 and J is TRBJ1-2; D is uncertain. Per the germline V gene, CDR1 is SEHNR and CDR2 is FQNEAQ (reference sequence). V gave up 1 base and J gave up 2 bases, with 8 bases separating them. This CDR3 is 14 amino acids long.

This clonotype was observed a few times. This rearrangement joins TRBV20-1 to TRBJ1-6; 11 bases agree with TRBD1. J gave up 7 bases and V 6 bases, and 14 bases lay outside the gene matches. CDR3 length: 17 amino acids. Germline loops: CDR1 DFQATT, CDR2 SNEGSKA (reference sequence). The CDR3 sequence is CSALVLRDRGINSPLHF. The DNA of the CDR3 is TGCAGTGCCCTAGTGCTCCGGGACAGGGGGATAAATTCACCCCTCCACTTT.

This clonotype has only a few counts. The chain couples TRBV4-3 to TRBJ2-1; 7 bases agree with TRBD2. With V trimmed by 8 bases and J by 6 bases, 10 bases remained unmatched. The germline V gene has CDR1 LGHNA and CDR2 YSLEER. CDR3 size: 14 residues. CDR3 nucleotide sequence: TGCGCCAGCCCCCATAGGGAGGGAACCAATGAGCAGTTCTTC. Translation gives CASPHREGTNEQFF.

In this sample, this clonotype turned up a few times. A read error may produce the germline difference seen at one junction end. The genes are TRBV7-7 and TRBJ2-3, with TRBD1 matching 7 bases. CDR1 and CDR2 (germline): SSHAT, FNYEAQ (reference sequence). This CDR3 contains 17 residues. The CDR3 sequence: CASSPHLGTADTDTQYF. Here the CDR3 DNA reads TGTGCTAGCAGCCCACACCTCGGGACAGCCGATACAGATACGCAGTATTTT.

This clonotype was counted a single time. This chain joins TRBV19 and TRBJ1-1, with D possibly TRBD1 on 6 matching bases. V was shortened by 8 bases and J by 1 base, with 17 bases between the two germline ends. The germline V gene encodes CDR1 LNHDA and CDR2 SQIVND (reference sequence). This CDR3 is 15 amino acids long. Here the CDR3 DNA reads TGTGCCAGTCCCCCGGGACACCTTTCGAACACTGAAGCTTTCTTT. Translated: CASPPGHLSNTEAFF.

This clonotype was observed at least ten times. The CDR3 region has the DNA TGTGCCAGCAGCCCCTCAACAGGGAACACTGAAGCTTTCTTT. Protein: CASSPSTGNTEAFF. The V call is TRBV4-2, the J call TRBJ1-1, with D possibly matching TRBD1 (5 bases). Trimming took off 4 bases at V and 1 base at J, with 10 bases between the two ends. The CDR3 loop spans 14 amino acids. Germline CDR1 is LGHNA and CDR2 is YNFKEQ.

J is TRBJ1-2 and V is TRBV27; D uncertain. The CDR3 spans 17 residues. Trimming cost V 1 base and J 0 bases, with 15 bases left between them. CDR1 MNHEY and CDR2 SMNVEV come from the germline V gene (reference sequence). The CDR3 DNA is TGTGCCAGCAGTTTATTGCCCCTCGGAGGAACTAACTATGGCTACACCTTC. Its protein product is CASSLLPLGGTNYGYTF.

As regards this clonotype: At one boundary the junction diverges from the germline segment, which might be a read error. V usage is TRBV5-1 and J usage is TRBJ2-3; D ambiguous. The CDR3 length is 12 residues. Germline lookup yields CDR1 SGHRS and CDR2 YFSETQ. In DNA form, the CDR3 reads TGCGCCAGCAACTTGGGCTCAGATACGCAGTATTTT. This encodes CASNLGSDTQYF.

This clonotype was counted many times. The chain recombines TRBV7-8 with TRBJ2-3; 9 bases are shared with TRBD2. The germline V gene encodes CDR1 SGHVS and CDR2 FQNEAQ. CDR3 length equals 16 residues. Losses at the gene ends were 3 bases for V and 3 bases for J; bases not matched to a gene: 7. This CDR3 is CASSFGSGGRTDTQYF. In DNA form, the CDR3 reads TGTGCCAGCAGCTTCGGTAGCGGGGGTCGTACAGATACGCAGTATTTT.

Comments on this clonotype: The germline gene is not matched at one end of the junction; a read error may be the cause. V is TRBV5-8 and J is TRBJ2-5; 7 bases line up with TRBD2. Germline CDR1 reads SGHTS; CDR2 reads YDEGEE. This CDR3 comprises 15 residues. The CDR3, as DNA: TGCGCCAGCACGTTCCCCGGACTAGGGCAAGAGACCCAGTACTTC. It translates to CASTFPGLGQETQYF.

The genes are TRBV5-1 and TRBJ2-7, with TRBD2 matching 8 bases. The CDR3 has 14 amino acids. V was clipped by 4 bases and J by 5 bases; unmatched bases: 8. Germline V gene data show CDR1 as SGHRS and CDR2 as YFSETQ. The CDR3 region is CASSPAGGFHEQYF. The CDR3 DNA follows: TGCGCCAGCAGCCCGGCGGGGGGCTTCCACGAGCAGTACTTC.

The rearrangement links TRBV15 to TRBJ2-1, with D perhaps given as TRBD1 or TRBD2 (5 bases each). Trimming took off 3 bases at V and 5 bases at J, with 11 bases between the two ends. CDR3 length equals 14 residues. The germline gives CDR1 LNHNV, CDR2 YYDKDF (reference sequence). CDR3 in DNA: TGTGCCACCAGCAGTCAGGGTAGCGACAATGAGCAGTTCTTC. Its translation: CATSSQGSDNEQFF.